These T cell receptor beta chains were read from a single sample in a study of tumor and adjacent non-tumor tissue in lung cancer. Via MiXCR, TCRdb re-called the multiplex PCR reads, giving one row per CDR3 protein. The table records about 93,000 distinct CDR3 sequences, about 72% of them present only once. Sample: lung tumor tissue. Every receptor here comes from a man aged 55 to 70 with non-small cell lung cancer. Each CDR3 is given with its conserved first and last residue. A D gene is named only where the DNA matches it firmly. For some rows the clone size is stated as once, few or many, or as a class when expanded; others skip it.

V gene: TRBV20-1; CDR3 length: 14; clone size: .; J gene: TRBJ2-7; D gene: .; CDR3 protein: CSAVPVQTTYEQYF; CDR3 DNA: TGCAGTGCGGTCCCGGTACAAACTACCTACGAGCAGTACTTC
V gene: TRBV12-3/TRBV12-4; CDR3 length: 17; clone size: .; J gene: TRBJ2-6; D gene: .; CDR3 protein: CVSSPGTSVSGDNVLTF; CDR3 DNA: TGTGTCAGCAGTCCTGGGACTTCTGTCTCTGGGGATAACGTCCTGACTTTC
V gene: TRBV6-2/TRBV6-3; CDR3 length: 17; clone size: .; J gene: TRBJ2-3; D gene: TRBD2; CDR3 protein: CASSFLAGGPARDTQYF; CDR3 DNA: TGTGCCAGCAGTTTCCTAGCGGGAGGACCGGCTCGCGATACGCAGTATTTT
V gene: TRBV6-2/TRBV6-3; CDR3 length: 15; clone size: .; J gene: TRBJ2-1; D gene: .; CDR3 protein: CASSYGGVSYHEQFF; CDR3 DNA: TGTGCCAGCAGTTATGGAGGGGTCTCCTACCATGAGCAGTTCTTC
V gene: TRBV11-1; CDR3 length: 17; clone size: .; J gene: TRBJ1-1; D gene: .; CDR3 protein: CASSLSRDGTLNTEAFF; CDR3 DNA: TGTGCCAGCAGCTTATCCAGGGACGGCACACTTAACACTGAAGCTTTCTTT
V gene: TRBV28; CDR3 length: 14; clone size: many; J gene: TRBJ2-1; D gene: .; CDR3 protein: CASSFGGSGNEQFF; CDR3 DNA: TGTGCCAGCAGTTTTGGAGGATCAGGGAATGAGCAGTTCTTC
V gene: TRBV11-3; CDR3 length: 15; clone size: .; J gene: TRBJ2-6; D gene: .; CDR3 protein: CASCQQGSGAKVLIF; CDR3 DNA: TGTGCCAGCTGCCAACAGGGTTCTGGGGCCAAGGTCCTGATTTTC
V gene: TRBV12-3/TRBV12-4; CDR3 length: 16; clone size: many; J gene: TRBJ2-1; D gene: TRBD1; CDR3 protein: CASSFLGTGAYNEQFF; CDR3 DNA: TGTGCCAGCAGTTTTTTAGGGACAGGGGCCTACAATGAGCAGTTCTTC
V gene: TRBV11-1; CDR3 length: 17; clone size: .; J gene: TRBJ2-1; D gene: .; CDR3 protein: CSSILEMIVGYGNEQFF; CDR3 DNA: TGTTCCAGCATCTTAGAAATGATAGTGGGATACGGCAATGAGCAGTTCTTC
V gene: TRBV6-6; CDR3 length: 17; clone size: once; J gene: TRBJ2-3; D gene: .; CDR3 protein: CASSYGVDSFYTNTQYF; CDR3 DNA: TGTGCCAGCAGCTACGGGGTGGACAGTTTCTACACAAATACGCAGTATTTT
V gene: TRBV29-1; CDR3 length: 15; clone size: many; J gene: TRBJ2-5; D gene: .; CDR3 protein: CSVEVGGAWGETQYF; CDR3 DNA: TGCAGCGTTGAAGTCGGCGGGGCTTGGGGGGAGACCCAGTACTTC
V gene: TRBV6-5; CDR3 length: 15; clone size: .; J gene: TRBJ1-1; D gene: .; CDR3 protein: CTSSYRTQSQGRAFF; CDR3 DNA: TGTACCAGCAGTTACAGGACCCAGAGTCAGGGACGTGCTTTCTTT
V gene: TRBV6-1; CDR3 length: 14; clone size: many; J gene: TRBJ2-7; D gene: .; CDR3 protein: CASSEAHSSYEQYF; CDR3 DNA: TGTGCCAGCAGTGAAGCACACAGCTCCTACGAGCAGTACTTC
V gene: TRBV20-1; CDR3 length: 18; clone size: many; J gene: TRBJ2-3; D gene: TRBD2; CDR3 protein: CSARDLSIGGTLTDTQYF; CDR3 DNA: TGCAGTGCTAGAGATCTTTCGATCGGGGGGACCCTCACAGATACGCAGTATTTT
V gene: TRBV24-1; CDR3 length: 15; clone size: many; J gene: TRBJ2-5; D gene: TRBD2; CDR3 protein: CATSDESGGEETQYF; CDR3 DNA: TGTGCCACCAGTGATGAAAGCGGGGGAGAGGAGACCCAGTACTTC
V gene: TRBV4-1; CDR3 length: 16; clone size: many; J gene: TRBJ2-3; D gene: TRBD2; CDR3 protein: CASSQGLAGGTDTQYF; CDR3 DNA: TGCGCCAGCAGCCAAGGACTAGCGGGGGGCACAGATACGCAGTATTTT
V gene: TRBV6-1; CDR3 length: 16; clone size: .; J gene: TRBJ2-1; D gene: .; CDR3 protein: CASSETHILLANEQFF; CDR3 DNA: TGTGCCAGCAGTGAGACCCACATCCTACTAGCCAATGAGCAGTTCTTC
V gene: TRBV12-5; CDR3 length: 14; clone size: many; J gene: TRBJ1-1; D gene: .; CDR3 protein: CASGLVHAGTEAFF; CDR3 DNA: TGTGCTAGTGGTTTGGTACATGCAGGAACTGAAGCTTTCTTT
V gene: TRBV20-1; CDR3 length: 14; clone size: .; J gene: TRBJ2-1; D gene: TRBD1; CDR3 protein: CSAREQGERGEQFF; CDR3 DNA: TGCAGTGCTAGAGAGCAGGGGGAAAGGGGTGAGCAGTTCTTC
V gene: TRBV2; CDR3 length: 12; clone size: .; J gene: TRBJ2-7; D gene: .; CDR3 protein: CASSGARQEQYF; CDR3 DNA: TGTGCCAGCAGTGGAGCGAGGCAGGAGCAGTACTTC
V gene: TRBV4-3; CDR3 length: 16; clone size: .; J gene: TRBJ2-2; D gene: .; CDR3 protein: CASSQDRRDLVGELFF; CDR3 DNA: TGCGCCAGCAGCCAAGATCGGAGGGATCTTGTCGGAGAGCTGTTTTTT
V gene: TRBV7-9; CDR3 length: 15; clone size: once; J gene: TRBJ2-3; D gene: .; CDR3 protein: CASSGRTVGTDTQYF; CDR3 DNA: TGTGCCAGCAGCGGCCGGACGGTCGGGACAGATACGCAGTATTTT
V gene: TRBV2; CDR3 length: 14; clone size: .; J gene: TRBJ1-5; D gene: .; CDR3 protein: CASSEAGMVQPQHF; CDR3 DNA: TGTGCCAGCAGTGAGGCAGGCATGGTGCAGCCCCAGCACTTT
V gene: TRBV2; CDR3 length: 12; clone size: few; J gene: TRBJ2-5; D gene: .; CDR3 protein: CASSEQLKTQYF; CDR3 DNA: TGTGCCAGCAGTGAACAGTTAAAGACCCAGTACTTC
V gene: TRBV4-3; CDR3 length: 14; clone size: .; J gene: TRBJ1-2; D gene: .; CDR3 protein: CANSYDLGGSGYTF; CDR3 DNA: TGTGCCAACAGCTACGATCTGGGGGGGAGTGGCTACACCTTC
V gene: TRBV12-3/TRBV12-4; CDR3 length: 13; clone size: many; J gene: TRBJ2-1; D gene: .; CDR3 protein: CASSLGGRSEQFF; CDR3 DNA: TGTGCCAGCAGTTTAGGTGGGCGCAGTGAGCAGTTCTTC
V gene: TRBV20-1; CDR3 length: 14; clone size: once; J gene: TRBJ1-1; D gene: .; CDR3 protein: CSATFGGGGTEAFF; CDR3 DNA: TGCAGTGCTACATTTGGAGGGGGGGGTACTGAGGCTTTCTTT
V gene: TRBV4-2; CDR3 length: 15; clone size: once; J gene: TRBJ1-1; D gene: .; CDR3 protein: CVSTPETSSNTEAFF; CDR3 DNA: TGTGTCAGCACCCCCGAGACCAGTTCGAACACTGAAGCTTTCTTT
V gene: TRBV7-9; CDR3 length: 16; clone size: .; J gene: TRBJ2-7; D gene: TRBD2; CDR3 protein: CASSLEGTSGVNEQYF; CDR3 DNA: TGTGCCAGCAGCTTAGAAGGGACTAGCGGTGTGAACGAGCAGTACTTC
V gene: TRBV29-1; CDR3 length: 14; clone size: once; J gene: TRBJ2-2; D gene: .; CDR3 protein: CSDEGLTDTGELFF; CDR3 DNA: TGCAGCGATGAAGGGCTAACGGACACCGGGGAGCTGTTTTTT
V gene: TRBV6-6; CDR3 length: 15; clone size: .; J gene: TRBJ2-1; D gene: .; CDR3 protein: CASSYFAGVDNEQFF; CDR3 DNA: TGCGCCAGCAGTTATTTTGCAGGGGTGGACAATGAGCAGTTCTTC
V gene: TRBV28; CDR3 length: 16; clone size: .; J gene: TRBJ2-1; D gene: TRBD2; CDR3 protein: CASSAWTSGSWNEQFF; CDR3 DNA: TGTGCCAGCAGTGCCTGGACTAGCGGGAGTTGGAATGAGCAGTTCTTC
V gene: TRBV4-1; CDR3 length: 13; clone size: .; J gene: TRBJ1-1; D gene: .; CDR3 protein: CASGQTSNTEAFF; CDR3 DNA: TGCGCCAGTGGCCAAACTAGCAACACTGAAGCTTTCTTT
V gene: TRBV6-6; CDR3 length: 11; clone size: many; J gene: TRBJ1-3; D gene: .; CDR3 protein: CASSGGGTIYF; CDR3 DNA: TGTGCCAGCAGTGGGGGGGGCACCATATATTTT
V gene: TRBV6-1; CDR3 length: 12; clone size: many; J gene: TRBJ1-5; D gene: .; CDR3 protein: CASSERYQPQHF; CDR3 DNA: TGTGCCAGCAGCGAACGGTATCAGCCCCAGCATTTT
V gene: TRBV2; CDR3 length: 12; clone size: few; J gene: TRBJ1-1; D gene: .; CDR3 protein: CASSEGPMEAFF; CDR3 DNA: TGTGCCAGCAGTGAGGGCCCGATGGAGGCTTTCTTT
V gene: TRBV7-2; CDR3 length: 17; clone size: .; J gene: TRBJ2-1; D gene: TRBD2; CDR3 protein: CASSTTSLAGGGHEQFF; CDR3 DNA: TGTGCCAGCAGCACCACCTCCCTAGCGGGAGGGGGGCATGAGCAGTTCTTC
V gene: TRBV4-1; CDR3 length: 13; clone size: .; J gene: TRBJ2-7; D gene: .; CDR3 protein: CTSSQVWEGEQYF; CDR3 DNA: TGCACCAGTAGCCAAGTCTGGGAAGGTGAGCAGTACTTC
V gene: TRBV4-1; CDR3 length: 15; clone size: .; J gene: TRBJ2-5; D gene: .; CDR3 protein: CAGSQDSGNGETQYF; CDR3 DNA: TGCGCCGGCAGCCAAGATTCGGGGAACGGAGAGACCCAGTACTTC
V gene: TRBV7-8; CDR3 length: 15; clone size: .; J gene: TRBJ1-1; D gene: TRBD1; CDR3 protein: CASSLGTGAHNEAFF; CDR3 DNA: TGCGCCAGCAGCTTAGGGACAGGGGCTCACAATGAAGCTTTCTTT
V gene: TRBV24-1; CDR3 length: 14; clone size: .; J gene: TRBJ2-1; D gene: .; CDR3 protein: CATSDLLSYNDQFF; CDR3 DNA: TGTGCCACCAGTGATTTGCTCAGCTACAATGATCAGTTCTTC